Shown below are 11 T cell receptor beta chains from a single sample sequenced in a study of blood T cell repertoires in COVID-19. Some clones are missing from TCRdb's copy, which holds only in-frame ones; the method was immunoSEQ multiplex PCR. This table holds about 110,000 clones, 72% found once. Sequenced sample: peripheral blood. The origin of the receptors is a woman between 55 and 75 years old with acute or convalescent COVID-19.

The rearrangement links TRBV7-2 to TRBJ1-4; possible D gene TRBD1, 5 bases. This CDR3 has 14 residues. V dropped 1 base and J dropped 8 bases, with 11 bases sitting between them. The germline CDR1 and CDR2 sequences are SGHTA and FQGNSA. The CDR3 here is CASSLVGGGEKLFF. The DNA for the CDR3 is TGTGCCAGCAGCTTAGTGGGGGGAGGGGAAAAACTGTTTTTT. The whole variable domain, remainder taken from reference TRBV7-2 and TRBJ1-4, is GAGVSQSPSNKVTEKGKDVELRCDPISGHTALYWYRQSLGQGLEFLIYFQGNSAPDKSGLPSDRFSAERTGGSVSTLTIQRTQQEDSAVYLCASSLVGGGEKLFFGSGTQLSVL.

The chain carries TRBV5-5 and TRBJ1-1, with 10 bases fitting TRBD1. The CDR3 has 16 amino acids. V was pared by 2 bases and J by 6 bases, with 10 bases of the junction left unmatched. Germline CDR1 reads SGHKS; CDR2 reads YYEKEE (reference sequence). CDR3 protein: CASSFVPGTGVSEAFF. The DNA for the CDR3 is TGTGCCAGCAGCTTTGTTCCCGGGACAGGGGTTTCTGAAGCTTTCTTT. The full variable domain, completed using reference TRBV5-5 and TRBJ1-1, is DAGVTQSPTHLIKTRGQQVTLRCSPISGHKSVSWYQQVLGQGPQFIFQYYEKEERGRGNFPDRFSARQFPNYSSELNVNALLLGDSALYLCASSFVPGTGVSEAFFGQGTRLTVV.

This clone was detected ten times or more. V gene TRBV5-1 combines with J gene TRBJ1-5, with TRBD1 matching 12 bases. Germline lookup yields CDR1 SGHRS and CDR2 YFSETQ. With V trimmed by 0 bases and J by 7 bases, 11 bases remained unmatched. This CDR3 is built from 18 residues. The chain's CDR3 is CASSLEPLGTGGSQPQHF. CDR3 DNA: TGCGCCAGCAGCTTGGAACCCCTCGGGACAGGGGGCAGCCAGCCCCAGCATTTT.

The J gene is TRBJ2-1, the V gene TRBV7-6; TRBD1 is a possible D gene (6 bases). Trimming took 2 bases from V and 5 from J, leaving 13 bases between them. CDR3 size: 15 residues. Germline CDR1 and CDR2: SGHVS and FNYEAQ. In DNA form, the CDR3 reads TGTGCCAGCAGCTTATTTGGGACATTCAACAATGAGCAGTTCTTC. Its translation is CASSLFGTFNNEQFF. Full variable domain (outside the CDR3, taken from reference TRBV7-6 and TRBJ2-1): GAGVSQSPRYKVTKRGQDVALRCDPISGHVSLYWYRQALGQGPEFLTYFNYEAQQDKSGLPNDRFSAERPEGSISTLTIQRTEQRDSAMYRCASSLFGTFNNEQFFGPGTRLTVL.

The rearrangement links TRBV4-3 to TRBJ1-1; no reliable D call. The CDR3 extends over 15 amino acids. Trimming shortened V by 0 bases and J by 1 base, and 9 bases separated the two germline ends. In germline, CDR1 is LGHNA, CDR2 YSLEER. In DNA form, the CDR3 reads TGCGCCAGCAGCCAAGATTTGAACTGGAACACTGAAGCTTTCTTT. It specifies CASSQDLNWNTEAFF.

The chain combines TRBV30 with TRBJ1-3, with a tentative D call TRBD1 (6 bases). This CDR3 spans 15 amino acids. The V gene's germline CDR1 is GTSNPN and CDR2 SVGIG (reference sequence). V gave up 5 bases and J gave up 0 bases, with 14 bases separating them. The CDR3 reads CAWAGGRSSGNTIYF. The CDR3 DNA is TGTGCCTGGGCTGGGGGCCGGAGCTCTGGAAACACCATATATTTT.

There are a few counts of this clone. J is TRBJ2-3 and V is TRBV5-1, with no clear D. V was cut by 1 base and J by 0 bases, with 9 bases left in between. This CDR3 spans 15 amino acids. Per germline, CDR1 SGHRS and CDR2 YFSETQ. CDR3 region: CASSLRFPSTDTQYF. CDR3 nucleotide sequence: TGCGCCAGCAGCTTGCGGTTTCCTAGCACAGATACGCAGTATTTT.

V gene TRBV7-2 combines with J gene TRBJ1-5; no firm D call. There are 15 residues in the CDR3. CDR1 is SGHTA, CDR2 FQGNSA, per germline. Trimming took 1 base from V and 4 from J, leaving 11 bases between them. This CDR3 reads CASSLERAGNQPQHF. DNA of the CDR3: TGTGCCAGCAGCTTAGAAAGGGCGGGAAATCAGCCCCAGCATTTT.

The V gene is TRBV19, the J gene TRBJ2-7; no firm D call. The CDR3 is 11 amino acids. V was pared by 1 base and J by 7 bases, with 5 bases between. Germline V gives CDR1 LNHDA, CDR2 SQIVND (reference sequence). CDR3 sequence: CASSIAAEQYF. In DNA, the CDR3 is TGTGCCAGTAGTATAGCCGCGGAGCAGTACTTC.

This clone showed up many times. V and J are TRBV2 and TRBJ2-2; D may be TRBD1 (6 bases). V was clipped by 7 bases and J by 6 bases, with 15 bases between them. The CDR3 covers 14 residues. Germline lookup yields CDR1 SNHLY and CDR2 FYNNEI. The CDR3 sequence: CASTTTQGPGELFF. The CDR3 coding sequence is TGTGCCAGCACTACGACACAGGGACCCGGGGAGCTGTTTTTT.

The chain combines TRBV7-3 with TRBJ1-2; D unclear. V dropped 9 bases and J dropped 4 bases, with 24 bases sitting between them. The CDR3 runs to 16 residues. Germline assignment: CDR1 SGHTA and CDR2 FQGTGA. The CDR3 coding sequence is TGTGCCAGGTACAAACCAAGTCCTAGGAGCATCTATGGCTACACCTTC. Translated: CARYKPSPRSIYGYTF. The full variable domain, in which reference TRBV7-3 and TRBJ1-2 provide the parts outside the CDR3, is GAGVSQTPSNKVTEKGKYVELRCDPISGHTALYWYRQSLGQGPEFLIYFQGTGAADDSGLPNDRFFAVRPEGSVSTLKIQRTERGDSAVYLCARYKPSPRSIYGYTFGSGTRLTVV.